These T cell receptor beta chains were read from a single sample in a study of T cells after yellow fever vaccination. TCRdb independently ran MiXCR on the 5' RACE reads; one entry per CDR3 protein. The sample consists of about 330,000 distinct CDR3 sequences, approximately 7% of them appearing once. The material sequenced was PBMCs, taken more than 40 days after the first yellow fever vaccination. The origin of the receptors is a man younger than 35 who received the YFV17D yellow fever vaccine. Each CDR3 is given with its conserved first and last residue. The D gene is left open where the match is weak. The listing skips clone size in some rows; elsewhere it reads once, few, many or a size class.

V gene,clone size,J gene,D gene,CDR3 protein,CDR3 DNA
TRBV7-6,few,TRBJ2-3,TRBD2,CASSYKLSSGGVTDTQYF,TGTGCCAGCAGTTATAAACTCTCTAGCGGGGGGGTGACAGATACGCAGTATTTT
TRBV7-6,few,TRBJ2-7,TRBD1,CASSRGQSSYEQYF,TGTGCCAGCAGCCGGGGACAGAGCTCCTACGAGCAGTACTTC
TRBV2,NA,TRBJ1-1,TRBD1,CASRGIGGGDYTEAFF,TGTGCCAGCAGGGGGATAGGGGGCGGTGATTACACTGAAGCTTTCTTT
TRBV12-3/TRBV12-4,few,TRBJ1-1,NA,CASSFWRGRYLDTEAFF,TGTGCCAGCAGTTTTTGGAGGGGACGTTATCTGGACACTGAAGCTTTCTTT
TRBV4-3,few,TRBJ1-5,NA,CASSQPRRDAGLQPQHF,TGCGCCAGCAGCCAACCACGCCGGGACGCTGGGTTGCAGCCCCAGCATTTT
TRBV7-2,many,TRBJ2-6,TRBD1,CASSTRTGPGANVLTF,TGTGCCAGCAGCACCCGGACAGGGCCTGGGGCCAACGTCCTGACTTTC
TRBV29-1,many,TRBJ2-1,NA,CSVSPTVYSYNEQFF,TGCAGCGTATCACCGACAGTCTACTCCTACAATGAGCAGTTCTTC
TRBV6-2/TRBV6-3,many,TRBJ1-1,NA,CASRFRQGPNTEAFF,TGTGCCAGCAGATTCCGCCAGGGGCCGAACACTGAAGCTTTCTTT
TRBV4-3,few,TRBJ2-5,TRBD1,CASSQEPYRTGQETQYF,TGCGCCAGCAGCCAAGAGCCCTATAGGACAGGGCAAGAGACCCAGTACTTC
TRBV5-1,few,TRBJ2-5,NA,CASSLGSAGRRETQYF,TGCGCCAGCAGCTTGGGTTCTGCGGGGCGGAGGGAGACCCAGTACTTC
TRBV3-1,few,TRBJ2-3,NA,CASSQEAVAQYF,TGTGCCAGCAGCCAAGAAGCAGTTGCGCAGTATTTT
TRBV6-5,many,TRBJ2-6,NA,CASSTGANVLTF,TGTGCCAGTAGTACGGGGGCCAACGTCCTGACTTTC
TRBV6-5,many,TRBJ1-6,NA,CASSPDGSPLHF,TGTGCCAGCAGCCCCGACGGTTCACCCCTCCACTTT
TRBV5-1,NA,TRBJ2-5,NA,CASSLDSDPGYGWTQYF,TGCGCCAGCAGCTTGGACAGTGACCCCGGCTACGGGTGGACCCAGTACTTC
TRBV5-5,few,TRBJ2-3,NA,CASSLTRGWKDTQYF,TGTGCCAGCAGCTTGACCCGGGGGTGGAAAGATACGCAGTATTTT
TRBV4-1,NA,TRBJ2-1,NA,CASSQVGGGAYNEQFF,TGCGCCAGCAGCCAAGTAGGAGGGGGCGCGTACAATGAGCAGTTCTTC
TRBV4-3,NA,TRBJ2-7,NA,CASSQDWVPSISYEQYF,TGCGCCAGCAGCCAAGATTGGGTCCCCAGTATTAGCTACGAGCAGTACTTC
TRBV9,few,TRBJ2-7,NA,CASSVGDSYEQYF,TGTGCCAGCAGCGTCGGGGACTCCTACGAGCAGTACTTC
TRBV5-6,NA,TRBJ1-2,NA,CASSLAGAGLVYGYTF,TGTGCCAGCAGCTTGGCCGGGGCAGGGCTTGTGTATGGCTACACCTTC
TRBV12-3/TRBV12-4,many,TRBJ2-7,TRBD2,CASSIRDYAGPEQYF,TGTGCCAGCAGTATCCGGGACTACGCCGGCCCCGAGCAGTACTTC
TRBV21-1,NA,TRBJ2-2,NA,CASSVQRGGTENTGELFF,TGTGCCAGCAGCGTCCAACGGGGCGGGACAGAGAACACCGGGGAGCTGTTTTTT
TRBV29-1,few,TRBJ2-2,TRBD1,CSVPGTGKTGELFF,TGCAGCGTGCCCGGGACAGGGAAAACCGGGGAGCTGTTTTTT
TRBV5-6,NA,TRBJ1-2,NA,CASGLGSHYGYTF,TGTGCCAGCGGCTTGGGCAGCCACTATGGCTACACCTTC
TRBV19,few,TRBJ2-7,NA,CASSIADTGSYEQYF,TGTGCCAGTAGTATTGCGGACACTGGGTCCTACGAGCAGTACTTC
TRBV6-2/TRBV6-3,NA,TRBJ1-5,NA,CASSTSPQGSTQHF,TGTGCCAGCAGCACCTCCCCGCAGGGGAGCACCCAGCATTTT
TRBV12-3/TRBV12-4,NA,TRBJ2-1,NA,CASTSTLPYNEQFF,TGTGCCAGCACCAGTACCCTCCCCTACAATGAGCAGTTCTTC
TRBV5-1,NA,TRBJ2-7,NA,CASSRTASYEQYF,TGCGCCAGCAGCCGAACAGCCTCCTACGAGCAGTACTTC
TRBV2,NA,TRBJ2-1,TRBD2,CAELGSGGYNEQFF,TGTGCGGAACTAGGGAGCGGGGGATACAATGAGCAGTTCTTC
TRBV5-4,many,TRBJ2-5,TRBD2,CASSLWGGLAGQETQYF,TGTGCCAGCAGCTTGTGGGGGGGACTAGCGGGTCAAGAGACCCAGTACTTC
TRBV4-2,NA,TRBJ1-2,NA,CASNDRHYGYTF,TGTGCCAGCAATGACAGGCACTATGGCTACACCTTC
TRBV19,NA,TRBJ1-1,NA,CASKFGAVNTEAFF,TGTGCCAGTAAGTTTGGGGCAGTTAACACTGAAGCTTTCTTT
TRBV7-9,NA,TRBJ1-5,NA,CASTLDGGYNQPQHF,TGTGCCAGCACCCTTGATGGGGGCTACAATCAGCCCCAGCATTTT
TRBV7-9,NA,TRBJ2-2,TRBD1,CASSSNRDRGWELFF,TGTGCCAGCAGCTCTAACCGGGACAGGGGATGGGAGCTGTTTTTT
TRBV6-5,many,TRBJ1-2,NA,CASSYSRGYFYTF,TGTGCCAGCAGTTACTCGAGGGGGTACTTCTACACCTTC
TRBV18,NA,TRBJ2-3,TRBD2,CATSEELAGTDTQYF,TGTGCCACCTCAGAGGAGCTAGCGGGCACAGATACGCAGTATTTT
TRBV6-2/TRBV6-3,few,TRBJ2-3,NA,CASSHSGGRGDTQYF,TGTGCCAGCAGTCATAGTGGTGGGCGCGGAGATACGCAGTATTTT
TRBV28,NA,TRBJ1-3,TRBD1,CASRSGQGDTIYF,TGTGCCAGCAGGTCGGGACAGGGAGACACCATATATTTT
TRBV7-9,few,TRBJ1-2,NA,CASSPFRGSYGYTF,TGTGCCAGCAGCCCATTCAGGGGCTCCTATGGCTACACCTTC
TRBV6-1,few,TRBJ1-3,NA,CASSPLFGRNTIYF,TGTGCCAGCAGTCCCCTCTTTGGGCGAAACACCATATATTTT
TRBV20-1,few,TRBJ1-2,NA,CSARDRAREAYGYTF,TGCAGTGCTAGAGATAGGGCCAGGGAGGCCTATGGCTACACCTTC
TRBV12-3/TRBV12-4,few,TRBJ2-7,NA,CASMTGAGAAYEQYF,TGTGCCAGCATGACGGGCGCGGGGGCCGCCTACGAGCAGTACTTC
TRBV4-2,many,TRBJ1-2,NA,CASSRNPWKANYGYTF,TGTGCCAGCAGTCGAAACCCTTGGAAGGCTAACTATGGCTACACCTTC
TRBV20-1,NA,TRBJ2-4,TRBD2,CSARPRFSGSRQYF,TGCAGTGCCCGACCTCGCTTTAGCGGGAGCCGTCAGTACTTC
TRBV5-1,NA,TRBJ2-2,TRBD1,CASSLSGTGSIGDTGELFF,TGCGCCAGCAGCTTATCCGGGACAGGGTCTATCGGCGACACCGGGGAGCTGTTTTTT
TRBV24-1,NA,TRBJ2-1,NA,CATSDGWGRGEHNEQFF,TGTGCCACCAGTGATGGGTGGGGCAGGGGAGAGCACAATGAGCAGTTCTTC
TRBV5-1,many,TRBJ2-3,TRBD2,CASMVMGASGGTDTQYF,TGCGCCAGCATGGTAATGGGGGCTAGCGGGGGCACAGATACGCAGTATTTT
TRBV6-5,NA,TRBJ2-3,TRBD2,CASSSSGGADTQYF,TGTGCCAGCAGTTCTAGCGGGGGCGCAGATACGCAGTATTTT
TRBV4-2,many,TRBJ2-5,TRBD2,CASSQELAGGVEETQYF,TGTGCCAGCAGCCAAGAACTAGCGGGGGGAGTTGAAGAGACCCAGTACTTC
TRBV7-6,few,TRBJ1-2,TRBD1,CASSPGQGFNYGYTF,TGTGCCAGCAGCCCTGGACAGGGCTTCAACTATGGCTACACCTTC
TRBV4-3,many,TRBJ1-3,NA,CASSQDGESSGNTIYF,TGCGCCAGCAGCCAAGATGGGGAATCCTCTGGAAACACCATATATTTT
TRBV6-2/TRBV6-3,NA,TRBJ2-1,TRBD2,CASSPPTSGGPFANEQFF,TGTGCCAGCAGTCCCCCGACTAGCGGGGGGCCCTTTGCCAATGAGCAGTTCTTC
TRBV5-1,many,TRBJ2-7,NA,CASSPGGPYEQYF,TGCGCCAGCAGCCCCGGGGGCCCCTACGAGCAGTACTTC
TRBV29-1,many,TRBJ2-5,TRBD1,CSQSPGTGQEETQYF,TGCAGCCAGTCCCCCGGGACAGGGCAAGAAGAGACCCAGTACTTC
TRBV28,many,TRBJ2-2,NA,CASSPWGTGELFF,TGTGCCAGCAGTCCTTGGGGCACCGGGGAGCTGTTTTTT
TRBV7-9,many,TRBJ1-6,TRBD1,CASRRPTGADYNSPLHF,TGTGCCAGCCGCCGCCCCACAGGGGCCGACTATAATTCACCCCTCCACTTT